These T cell receptor beta chains were read from a single sample in a study of blood T cell repertoires in COVID-19. Profiling relied on immunoSEQ multiplex PCR, and the TCRdb table lists in-frame clones only, not all of them. Altogether tens of thousands of clones are present, roughly 80% being singletons, with the ten largest covering around 20%. Sequencing was performed on peripheral blood. Receptors originate from a woman aged 45 to 65 with active or convalescent COVID-19. Each CDR3 is given with its conserved first and last residue. D genes are given only for firm matches. Part of the rows lack a size; the others show once, few, many or a class for expanded clones.

NA	TRBJ1-5	NA	TRBV19	CASSREGPNQPQHF	TGTGCCAGTAGTCGGGAGGGACCCAATCAGCCCCAGCATTTT
NA	TRBJ2-2	NA	TRBV9	CASSPRQSVNTGELFF	TGTGCCAGCAGCCCCCGACAGAGCGTGAACACCGGGGAGCTGTTTTTT
NA	TRBJ2-2	NA	TRBV19	CASSINQGHTGELFF	TGTGCCAGTAGTATAAACCAGGGCCACACCGGGGAGCTGTTTTTT
NA	TRBJ1-2	few	TRBV5-5	CASSFEGYGYTF	TGTGCCAGCAGCTTCGAGGGATATGGCTACACCTTC
NA	TRBJ2-7	NA	TRBV7-3	CASSAKTVAAYEQYF	TGTGCCAGCAGCGCGAAAACCGTAGCGGCCTACGAGCAGTACTTC
TRBD2	TRBJ2-1	few	TRBV6-4	CASSDSGGRMSEQFF	TGTGCCAGCAGTGACTCCGGCGGGAGAATGAGTGAGCAGTTCTTC
TRBD2	TRBJ2-7	NA	TRBV10-3	CAIKITAGLPYEQYF	TGTGCCATCAAAATTACAGCGGGATTACCCTACGAGCAGTACTTC
TRBD2	TRBJ2-7	NA	TRBV10-1	CASSEVLATGEQYF	TGCGCCAGCAGTGAGGTACTAGCGACGGGCGAGCAGTACTTC
TRBD2	TRBJ2-1	few	TRBV15	CATSRDRELAGIEFF	TGTGCCACCAGCAGAGATCGTGAACTAGCGGGGATTGAATTCTTC
TRBD1	TRBJ2-1	NA	TRBV12-3/TRBV12-4	CASSPGQYNEQFF	TGTGCCAGCAGCCCGGGACAGTACAATGAGCAGTTCTTC
NA	TRBJ1-1	NA	TRBV28	CASNPTDMNTEAFF	TGTGCCAGCAATCCGACAGACATGAACACTGAAGCTTTCTTT
NA	TRBJ1-5	NA	TRBV30	CAWSVMAPNQPQHF	TGTGCCTGGAGTGTAATGGCCCCGAATCAGCCCCAGCATTTT
NA	TRBJ2-5	NA	TRBV5-1	CASRLERETQYF	TGCGCCAGCAGATTAGAGAGGGAGACCCAGTACTTC
NA	TRBJ1-5	NA	TRBV30	CAWSEQGRIGNQPQHF	TGTGCCTGGAGTGAACAGGGAAGGATTGGCAATCAGCCCCAGCATTTT
TRBD1	TRBJ2-1	NA	TRBV29-1	CSVDPGQTSSYNEQFF	TGCAGCGTAGACCCGGGACAGACGAGCTCCTACAATGAGCAGTTCTTC
TRBD1	TRBJ2-3	NA	TRBV19	CASSTGQGATDTQYF	TGTGCCAGTAGTACGGGACAGGGGGCCACAGATACGCAGTATTTT
NA	TRBJ1-1	once	TRBV5-1	CASSLDLSGEAFF	TGCGCCAGCAGCTTGGATCTTAGCGGGGAAGCTTTCTTT
NA	TRBJ2-5	NA	TRBV2	CASSAEAGSGETQYF	TGTGCCAGCAGTGCGGAGGCGGGGAGCGGTGAGACCCAGTACTTC
TRBD2	TRBJ2-5	NA	TRBV19	CASSIGGRAGRTQYF	TGTGCCAGTAGTATAGGTGGGAGGGCGGGTCGGACCCAGTACTTC
TRBD2	TRBJ2-4	once	TRBV19	CASSGLAGVAKNIQYF	TGTGCCAGTAGCGGACTAGCGGGAGTAGCCAAAAACATTCAGTACTTC
NA	TRBJ1-1	NA	TRBV2	CAFNRPGMNTEAFF	TGTGCCTTCAATAGGCCGGGGATGAACACTGAAGCTTTCTTT
NA	TRBJ2-1	once	TRBV27	CASSWPATSGEQFF	TGTGCCAGCAGTTGGCCAGCGACTAGTGGTGAGCAGTTCTTC
NA	TRBJ2-7	NA	TRBV6-5	CASSRTETYEQYF	TGTGCCAGCAGTCGGACAGAAACCTACGAGCAGTACTTC
TRBD2	TRBJ2-2	NA	TRBV5-6	CASRSSGKNTGELFF	TGTGCCAGCAGATCTAGCGGGAAGAACACCGGGGAGCTGTTTTTT
TRBD2	TRBJ2-3	NA	TRBV10-3	CAISDSTSGRTDTQYF	TGTGCCATCAGTGATAGCACTAGCGGGAGGACAGATACGCAGTATTTT
TRBD1	TRBJ2-1	few	TRBV10-3	CAIGDRAYNEQFF	TGTGCCATCGGGGACAGAGCCTACAATGAGCAGTTCTTC
NA	TRBJ1-1	NA	TRBV30	CAWSEGFTEAFF	TGTGCCTGGAGTGAGGGGTTCACTGAAGCTTTCTTT
TRBD2	TRBJ2-1	NA	TRBV7-9	CASSLVGTSGKEQFF	TGTGCCAGCAGCTTAGTAGGGACTAGCGGGAAGGAGCAGTTCTTC
NA	TRBJ1-4	NA	TRBV15	CATSRGRNGGDEKLFF	TGTGCCACCAGCAGAGGGAGGAATGGCGGGGATGAAAAACTGTTTTTT
NA	TRBJ1-5	NA	TRBV19	CASVGGSSQPQHF	TGTGCCAGTGTAGGGGGTTCTAGTCAGCCCCAGCATTTT
TRBD2	TRBJ2-1	NA	TRBV4-2	CASRKTSGTSRGEQFF	TGTGCCAGCAGAAAGACTAGCGGGACTTCTCGAGGTGAGCAGTTCTTC
NA	TRBJ2-7	NA	TRBV9	CASSADSDSRYEQYF	TGTGCCAGCAGCGCGGACTCGGACAGCCGCTACGAGCAGTACTTC
TRBD1	TRBJ1-5	NA	TRBV10-2	CASSWDRGSYSNQPQHF	TGCGCCAGCAGTTGGGACAGGGGGTCCTATAGCAATCAGCCCCAGCATTTT
NA	TRBJ1-6	many	TRBV7-9	CASSSWEPYNSPLHF	TGTGCCAGCAGCTCCTGGGAGCCCTATAATTCACCCCTCCACTTT
TRBD2	TRBJ2-2	NA	TRBV4-2	CASSQRDGRINTGELFF	TGTGCCAGCAGCCAAAGGGACGGGAGGATAAACACCGGGGAGCTGTTTTTT
NA	TRBJ1-2	NA	TRBV5-1	CASGLPGGFDGYTF	TGCGCCAGCGGCCTCCCCGGGGGATTCGATGGCTACACCTTC
TRBD2	TRBJ2-7	few	TRBV7-9	CASSSWTSGSSLEQYF	TGTGCCAGCAGCTCCTGGACTAGCGGGAGTTCACTGGAGCAGTACTTC
TRBD1	TRBJ1-2	once	TRBV7-9	CASSQGASAGYTF	TGTGCCAGCAGCCAGGGGGCATCGGCTGGCTACACCTTC
NA	TRBJ1-6	few	TRBV7-9	CASSLDRNRSPLHF	TGTGCCAGCAGCTTGGACAGAAATCGCTCACCCCTCCACTTT
NA	TRBJ2-1	NA	TRBV28	CASTPTGGLFNEQFF	TGTGCCAGCACTCCCACCGGCGGGCTCTTCAATGAGCAGTTCTTC
NA	TRBJ2-1	NA	TRBV4-1	CASSQVAELRGEQFF	TGCGCCAGCAGCCAAGTCGCGGAGCTTCGGGGTGAGCAGTTCTTC
NA	TRBJ1-1	NA	TRBV7-9	CASSAGMGAFF	TGTGCCAGCAGCGCAGGGATGGGAGCTTTCTTT
TRBD2	TRBJ2-1	NA	TRBV9	CASSPRTSGDYNEQFF	TGTGCCAGCAGCCCTAGGACTAGCGGAGATTACAATGAGCAGTTCTTC
NA	TRBJ2-7	many	TRBV7-9	CASSLSSDKQYF	TGTGCCAGCAGCTTATCTTCGGACAAGCAGTACTTC
TRBD2	TRBJ2-5	NA	TRBV5-6	CASSLLGLAGAETQYF	TGTGCCAGCAGCTTGCTCGGACTAGCGGGAGCAGAGACCCAGTACTTC